This TCR beta chain was observed in a study of vaccination effects on CD4 cells after COVID-19. Peptide-pool stimulation followed by sequencing identified expanded antigen-specific CD4+ clonotypes in the ViraFEST assay. CD4+ T cells were isolated after around 10 days of culture. On days 3 and 7, fresh IL-2 medium replaced half the medium. CDR3 size: 14 residues. Looked up from germline, CDR1 is LNHDA and CDR2 is SQIVND (reference sequence). V lost 7 bases and J lost 11, with 18 bases in between. Repertoires were generated with immunoSEQ multiplex PCR, while TCRdb's copy carries only in-frame clones and drops some. The repertoire holds around 83,000 clones, with around 74% as singletons. Regarding this clone: Its matching antigen is unknown.

This TCR came from a human donor who received a COVID-19 vaccine. The input for sequencing was CD4+ T cells from PBMCs cultured with HCoV-229E spike peptides, taken before COVID-19 vaccination. This rearrangement joins TRBV19 to TRBJ2-6; D gene unclear. The CDR3 is CASTRGTAIDVLTF. The CDR3 nucleotides are TGTGCCAGTACCCGCGGCACAGCTATTGACGTCCTGACTTTC.